The sequence of this T cell receptor (beta chain) was determined in a study of shared clonotypes between healthy human individuals (dated by TCRdb to 2019 to 2021). With respect to the entire study: The cohort comprised a couple of women and a few men aged 18 to 49 years. To increase sequencing depth and limit assay-specific biases, different laboratories used diverse techniques to prepare libraries and sequence TCR repertoires. To estimate repertoire size and how much clonotype sharing occurs between individuals, the study deeply sequenced the blood TCR repertoires of a handful of healthy adults. Per donor, leukapheresis produced somewhere between about 0.9 and 10 billion PBMCs. Per donor, three plates each were used for CD4 naive and CD4 memory, two for CD8 naive, and one for CD8 memory. Summary of the overall study and its limitations: Because the study included a small number of donors, the genetic and exposure-history diversity represented was limited. Sampling was limited to blood, and TCR repertoires in tissue likely differ from TCR repertoires in blood. Pairwise subsampling indicated that sequencing depth was expected to affect the degree of clonotype sharing among donors. Clonotypes shared by all four sorted-subset donors showed higher generation probabilities than non-shared clonotypes. Rarefaction of sorted-subset datasets indicated incomplete sequencing despite the large sequencing depth. Naive subsets generally had larger estimated clonotype richness than memory subsets. Across several donors, approximately 5% of naive CD4, around 3.5% of naive CD8, 2.3% of memory CD4, and about 0.44% of memory CD8 clonotypes were shared.

Donors were healthy HIV-negative adults with no recently reported acute infections or vaccinations. Every donor was a Caucasian adult living in Nashville, Tennessee, USA. Magnetic negative selection was used to enrich CD4+ T cells, after which naive cells were positively selected on CD45RA and the negative fraction became the memory subset. After blood collection by leukapheresis, PBMCs were isolated using Ficoll-Histopaque density gradient centrifugation and then cryopreserved in the vapor phase of liquid nitrogen. Analytical flow cytometry was used to check the purity and quantity of every magnetically sorted T cell population. From each sorted fraction, genomic DNA was isolated and quantified by UV absorbance on a Nanodrop 2000c. Compared with germline, V lacks 5 bases and J lacks 6 bases; bases without a gene match: 4. The germline V gene (reference sequence) provides CDR1 SEHNR and CDR2 FQNEAQ. The CDR3 has 15 amino acids, counting the end cysteine and phenylalanine. Of the read, only the CDR3 DNA is kept; its 45 bases are in frame from base 1.

Using the deep immunoSEQ assay, multiplex PCR amplified TCR CDR3 regions from genomic DNA. For each cell subset, the extracted genomic DNA was distributed evenly across all wells of several immunoSEQ 96-well plates, and each plate served as one replicate. For sorted subsets, 200 to 250 ng of genomic DNA, equivalent to around 31,000 T cell genomes, went into each replicate PCR. Purified libraries were quantified with a Qubit 3.0 fluorometer, sized on a Bioanalyzer 2100, and re-quantified with the KAPA Library Quantification kit. Every immunoSEQ 96-well plate was sequenced on a separate single-read 150-cycle Illumina NextSeq 550 flow cell. The original methods were these. The immunoSEQ output contained only junctional sequences without quality scores, so filtering could not match that applied to full-length reads. To assign V/J genes and CDR3, sequences were annotated using PyIR, a Python wrapper for IgBLAST v1.9, with IMGT germline references. Reads were removed for weak V/J assignments (E-value above 1e-6), missing CDR3, stop codons, out-of-frame junctions, or ambiguous translated residues. V3J clonotypes were defined as sequences sharing the same inferred V gene, J gene, and CDR3 amino acid sequence. Percentage overlap between repertoires was computed as shared unique clonotypes divided by the size of the smaller repertoire. RTK rarefaction, the Chao1 estimator, and Recon v2.1 estimates of unobserved clonotypes were used to assess repertoire richness. Generation probabilities for all TCRbeta clonotypes obtained by the gDNA method from a few donors were computed using OLGA. TCRdb took this table from immuneACCESS and kept in-frame rearrangements with V and J called. Such tables lack part of the clones; where checked against another copy, unresolved V genes explain under half of the gap, and the rest is unexplained. D and trimming come from the DNA, and the V and J calls and clone size come from that table. The sample table lists some 1.1 million clones, approximately 75% of them with a count of one. Approximately 0.9% of the sample is in the top ten clones.

For this clone: Its target antigen remains unknown. Base quality data are lacking; no much larger clone is found one base away. This specimen includes other DNA sequences encoding the same CDR3.

The source of this sequence is a man between 18 and 35 years old in good health. Some clones in this sample may be carry-over from other donors' samples. The source material was memory CD4+ T cells from PBMCs. Reading the label with the study, this specimen's cell subset or site is: CD45RA-negative fraction. The chain was built from TRBV7-9 and TRBJ2-1; 13 bases in the junction line up with TRBD2. The DNA sequence is as follows: TGTGCCAGCAGCCTAGGACTAGCGGGGGTCAATGAGCAGTTCTTC. It specifies CASSLGLAGVNEQFF.